The following is a TCR beta chain sequence with its context. Original handling: Estimates of nucleated cell counts were drawn from the amplification of reference gene primers. Here immunoSEQ multiplex PCR was the method, and the copy in TCRdb shows in-frame clones only, minus some. The DNA gave D and trimming, while V, J and clone size come from that table. The data hold tens of thousands of clones, with around 83% observed a single time. The source of the sample is a study of blood T cell repertoires in COVID-19. Study-level background: Sources were T cells, B-cell-depleted T cells, or PBMCs; the material itself was cDNA or gDNA.

The CDR3 is 14 residues long. V shed 4 bases, J shed 2 bases, and the junction held 3 bases outside the gene matches. The V gene's germline CDR1 is KGHSH and CDR2 LQKENI. The sample comprised peripheral blood. This chain connects TRBV18 to TRBJ2-5; 8 positions agree with TRBD1. The TCR was taken from a man aged 50 or older with active COVID-19. The CDR3 here is CASSQNRGQETQYF. In DNA form, the CDR3 reads TGTGCCAGCTCACAGAACAGGGGGCAAGAGACCCAGTACTTC.